What follows describes a single TCR beta chain. What it binds is unknown. The entry originates in a study of Ad26.COV2.S vaccination and SARS-CoV-2 variants. In the study overall: In the study, Ad26.COV2.S was injected intramuscularly once, or twice 56 days apart.

The method was immunoSEQ multiplex PCR; TCRdb's version includes in-frame clones alone and lacks a portion of them. The data show fewer than 400,000 clones, with roughly 84% seen just once and 1.5% to 2.5% held by the top ten. Study-wide results and caveats: Quantification of TCR breadth and depth may have yielded underestimates of total T cell responses.

The CDR3 is made up of 14 amino acids. With 1 base removed from V and 5 bases from J, the gap between germline ends came to 11 bases. Per germline, CDR1 KGHSH and CDR2 LQKENI. Treatment meaning: roughly 18 received Ad26.COV2.S at low or high dose, single or two shots; 5 received placebo; per-sample allocation not given. On day 63 after the first injection, vaccine and placebo recipients gave samples. The specimen was peripheral blood, collected in a trial of Ad26.COV2.S vaccine versus placebo. The chain combines TRBV18 with TRBJ1-2; D is uncertain. The sequence was obtained from a person between 18 and 65 years old who received the Ad26.COV2.S COVID-19 vaccine or a placebo. The DNA for the CDR3 is TGTGCCAGCTCACCACACCCTAACCCTTATGGCTACACCTTC. Translating gives CASSPHPNPYGYTF.